The next 3 T cell receptor beta chains were all read from a single sample in a study of cytomegalovirus exposure and HLA in healthy donors. 60 Vbeta and 13 Jbeta primers were used in PCR. Clones were read by immunoSEQ multiplex PCR, and TCRdb kept only the in-frame ones, dropping some. The repertoire has fewer than 250,000 clones, 80% to 85% of them found once; the top ten carry roughly 0.71%. Input material: PBMCs. These receptors were collected from a boy younger than 10 in good health and CMV-seronegative.

This sequence joins TRBV2 and TRBJ1-1, with D uncertain. Germline-derived CDR1 and CDR2 are SNHLY and FYNNEI. The CDR3 loop spans 12 amino acids. Between the trimmed V and J ends, which lost 9 bases and 6 bases, there was a span of 14 bases. CDR3 sequence: CARVGVTAEAFF. CDR3 nucleotide sequence: TGTGCCAGAGTAGGAGTCACGGCTGAAGCTTTCTTT. The variable domain in full, completed from reference TRBV2 and TRBJ1-1, reads EPEVTQTPSHQVTQMGQEVILRCVPISNHLYFYWYRQILGQKVEFLVSFYNNEISEKSEIFDDQFSVERPDGSNFTLKIRSTKLEDSAMYFCARVGVTAEAFFGQGTRLTVV.

This clone has more than one count but fewer than ten. Written as DNA, the CDR3 is TGTGCCAGCAGTTACTTTGGTCAGGAAGCTTTCTTT. It yields the protein CASSYFGQEAFF. The V gene is TRBV6-5, the J gene TRBJ1-1; D is undetermined. Trimming removed 1 base at V and 8 bases at J, with 8 bases between. The CDR3 sequence is 12 residues long. From germline, CDR1 is MNHEY and CDR2 SVGAGI.

This chain joins TRBV30 and TRBJ2-1; D uncertain. CDR3 length equals 12 residues. V lost 4 bases and J 6 bases, leaving 10 bases between the germline ends. Germline V gene data show CDR1 as GTSNPN and CDR2 as SVGIG (reference sequence). CDR3 region: CAWILSPNEQFF. The CDR3 DNA is TGTGCCTGGATACTATCCCCCAATGAGCAGTTCTTC.